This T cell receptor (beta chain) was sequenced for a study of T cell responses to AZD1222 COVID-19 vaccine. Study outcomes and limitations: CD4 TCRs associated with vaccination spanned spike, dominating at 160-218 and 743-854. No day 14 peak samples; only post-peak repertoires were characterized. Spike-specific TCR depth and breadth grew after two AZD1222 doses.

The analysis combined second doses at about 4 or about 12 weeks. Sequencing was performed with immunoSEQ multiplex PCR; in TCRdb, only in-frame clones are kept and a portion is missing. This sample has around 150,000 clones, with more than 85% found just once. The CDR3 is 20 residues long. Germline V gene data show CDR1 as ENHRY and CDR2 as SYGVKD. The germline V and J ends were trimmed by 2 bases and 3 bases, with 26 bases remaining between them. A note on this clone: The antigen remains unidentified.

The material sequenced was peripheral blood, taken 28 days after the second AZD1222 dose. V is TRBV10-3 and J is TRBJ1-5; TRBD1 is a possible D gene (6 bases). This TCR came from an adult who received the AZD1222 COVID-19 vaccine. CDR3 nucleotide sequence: TGTGCCATCAGTGAGGCAGAGGGGACACCCTCAGCCTATTTCAATCAGCCCCAGCATTTT. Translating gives CAISEAEGTPSAYFNQPQHF.